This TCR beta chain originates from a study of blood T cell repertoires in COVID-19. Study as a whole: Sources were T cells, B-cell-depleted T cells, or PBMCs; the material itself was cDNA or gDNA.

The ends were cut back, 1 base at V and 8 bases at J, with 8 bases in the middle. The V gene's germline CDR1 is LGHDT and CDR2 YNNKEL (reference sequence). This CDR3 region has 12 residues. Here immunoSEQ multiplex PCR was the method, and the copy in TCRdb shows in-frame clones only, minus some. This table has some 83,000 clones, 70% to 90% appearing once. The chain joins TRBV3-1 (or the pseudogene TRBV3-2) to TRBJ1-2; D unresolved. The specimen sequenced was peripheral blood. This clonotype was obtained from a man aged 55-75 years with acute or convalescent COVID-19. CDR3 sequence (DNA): TGTGCCAGCAGCCAAGGATCTATCGGCTACACCTTC. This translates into CASSQGSIGYTF.